One sample yielded the 24 T cell receptor beta chains listed below, sequenced in a study of Graves' ophthalmopathy and Graves' hyperthyroidism. RNA transcripts yielded amplified TCR beta CDR3 regions. Following a first-round RT-PCR that used HTBI primers, a second-round multiplex PCR was carried out. TCRdb re-called the multiplex PCR reads through MiXCR, storing one row per CDR3 protein. The table shows some 380,000 distinct CDR3 sequences, with over 15% occurring only once. Source material: peripheral blood. Receptors were obtained from a woman between 18 and 29 years old with stable Graves' hyperthyroidism.

The V call is TRBV28, the J call TRBJ2-5, with 9 nucleotides matching TRBD1. The CDR3 loop spans 15 amino acids. Per the germline V gene, CDR1 is MDHEN and CDR2 is SYDVKM. V dropped 6 bases and J dropped 4; count of bases not matched to a gene: 9. In DNA, the CDR3 is TGTGCCAGCAGCCGTCCCGGGACAGGGTTAGAGACCCAGTACTTC. Encoded protein: CASSRPGTGLETQYF.

At least ten counts were recorded for this clonotype. The chain carries TRBV20-1 and TRBJ1-2, with 11 bases that match TRBD1. J was trimmed by 9 bases and V by 0 bases; bases with no gene match: 9. CDR1 is DFQATT, CDR2 SNEGSKA, per germline (reference sequence). This CDR3 region has 15 residues. CDR3 coding DNA: TGCAGTGCTAGAGATGGACAGGGGGCACAAGATCGCTACACCTTC. Protein sequence: CSARDGQGAQDRYTF.

The sample holds many counts of this clonotype. The rearrangement joins TRBV19 to TRBJ2-7, with TRBD1 matching over 7 bases. The length of the CDR3 is 14 residues. Germline lookup yields CDR1 LNHDA and CDR2 SQIVND (reference sequence). The ends lost 3 bases at V and 3 bases at J; junction bases unmatched: 5. In DNA form, the CDR3 reads TGTGCCAGTAGTATCCAGGGACAGCGCTACGAGCAGTACTTC. Amino acid sequence: CASSIQGQRYEQYF. Looking up the rest from reference TRBV19 and TRBJ2-7 gives the full variable domain: DGGITQSPKYLFRKEGQNVTLSCEQNLNHDAMYWYRQDPGQGLRLIYYSQIVNDFQKGDIAEGYSVSREKKESFPLTVTSAQKNPTAFYLCASSIQGQRYEQYFGPGTRLTVT.

This clonotype was observed many times. The genes are TRBV6-5 and TRBJ2-2; D call uncertain. Germline V gene lookup returns CDR1 MNHEY and CDR2 SVGAGI. The CDR3 is 14 amino acids. The germline V and J ends were trimmed by 1 base and 1 base, with 4 bases remaining between them. CDR3 loop: CASSYWVNTGELFF. In nucleotides, the CDR3 is TGTGCCAGCAGTTACTGGGTGAACACCGGGGAGCTGTTTTTT.

This clonotype occurred many times. This sequence joins TRBV20-1 and TRBJ2-7; 12 nucleotides match TRBD2. J gave up 7 bases and V 6 bases, and 4 bases lay outside the gene matches. This CDR3 has 12 amino acids. CDR1 is DFQATT and CDR2 is SNEGSKA in the germline V gene (reference sequence). The DNA of the CDR3 is TGCAGTGCGGAACTAGCGGGGGGTGAGCAGTACTTC. Its protein is CSAELAGGEQYF.

The rearrangement links TRBV7-3 to TRBJ2-7, with 7 positions matching TRBD2. V shed 0 bases and J 6 bases; nucleotides not matched to a gene: 2. This CDR3 is built from 13 residues. Looked up from germline, CDR1 is SGHTA and CDR2 is FQGTGA. Here the CDR3 reads CASSLTGEGEQYF. Here the CDR3 DNA reads TGTGCCAGCAGCTTAACTGGGGAGGGCGAGCAGTACTTC.

This clonotype has ten or more counts. This chain joins TRBV10-1 and TRBJ1-1, with D perhaps TRBD1 (6 bases). Germline values: CDR1 WNHNN, CDR2 SYGVQD (reference sequence). The CDR3 length is 13 residues. Trimming took 8 bases from V and 2 from J, leaving 12 bases between them. The DNA for the CDR3 is TGCGCCAGCGGCGACAGGAAAAACACTGAAGCTTTCTTT. It translates to CASGDRKNTEAFF.

This clonotype was seen repeatedly, ten times or more. V and J are TRBV15 and TRBJ2-7; TRBD1 is a possible D gene (5 bases). Trimming took 0 bases from V and 4 from J, leaving 7 bases between them. This CDR3 has 13 amino acids. Germline V lookup: CDR1 LNHNV, CDR2 YYDKDF (reference sequence). CDR3 bases: TGTGCCACCAGCAGAGAGGGGCCATACGAGCAGTACTTC. It translates to CATSREGPYEQYF.

V is TRBV24-1 and J is TRBJ2-5; maybe TRBD2 (6 bases). This CDR3 comprises 15 residues. Germline V gives CDR1 KGHDR, CDR2 SFDVKD. V was pared by 3 bases and J by 4 bases, with 14 bases between. CDR3 amino acids: CATSDPRGGRETQYF. The DNA of the CDR3 is TGTGCCACCAGTGATCCCCGAGGAGGGAGAGAGACCCAGTACTTC.

V gene TRBV7-8 combines with J gene TRBJ2-7; D is uncertain. This CDR3 contains 14 residues. CDR1 is SGHVS, CDR2 FQNEAQ, per germline. V shed 5 bases and J shed 0 bases, with 11 bases lying between them. The CDR3 DNA follows: TGTGCCAGCAGCACACACGAGGACTCCTACGAGCAGTACTTC. Protein sequence: CASSTHEDSYEQYF.

The V gene is TRBV6-1, the J gene TRBJ2-7, with TRBD2 identical over 10 bases. Germline V gene lookup returns CDR1 MNHNS and CDR2 SASEGT. The junction had 12 bases not matched to a gene; V was cut back by 8 bases and J by 2 bases. CDR3 size: 16 residues. Here the CDR3 reads CASQGIAGGPAYEQYF. The CDR3 DNA reads as TGTGCCAGCCAAGGAATAGCGGGGGGACCCGCCTACGAGCAGTACTTC.

The CDR3 spells CATSDRGQNYGYTF. CDR3 coding DNA: TGTGCCACCAGTGATCGTGGACAGAACTATGGCTACACCTTC. V usage is TRBV24-1 and J usage is TRBJ1-2; a possible D gene is TRBD1 (6 bases). This CDR3 spans 14 amino acids. The germline CDR1 and CDR2 sequences are KGHDR and SFDVKD. Trimming cost V 3 bases and J 2 bases, with 9 bases left between them.

This clonotype was seen repeatedly, ten times or more. V usage is TRBV6-2 or TRBV6-3 and J usage is TRBJ2-2, with D maybe TRBD1 (5 bases). CDR3 length: 17 amino acids. V was trimmed by 2 bases and J by 9 bases, leaving 22 bases between them. In germline, CDR1 is MNHEY, CDR2 SVGEGT. The CDR3 bases are TGTGCCAGCAGTTACGTGGGGCGACGGGTTAGGAACCGGGAGCTGTTTTTT. Its translation is CASSYVGRRVRNRELFF.

This clonotype showed up just a few times. This may arise from a read error, as a much more abundant clone is one base away. The chain combines TRBV11-2 with TRBJ1-1; D perhaps matches TRBD1 (6 bases). The CDR3 length is 14 residues. Looked up from germline, CDR1 is SGHAT and CDR2 is FQNNGV. The CDR3 here is CASSFVSWDTEACF. The CDR3 nucleotides are TGTGCCAGCAGCTTTGTCAGCTGGGACACTGAAGCTTGCTTT.

Many counts were recorded for this clonotype. The rearrangement links TRBV15 to TRBJ2-5; TRBD2 matches at 8 bases. The germline V gene has CDR1 LNHNV and CDR2 YYDKDF (reference sequence). V lost 0 bases and J lost 1; bases outside the gene matches: 7. The CDR3 length is 17 residues. The CDR3 here is CATSRDKVAGLQETQYF. The CDR3 region has the DNA TGTGCCACCAGCAGAGATAAGGTAGCGGGGCTCCAAGAGACCCAGTACTTC.

This clonotype has ten or more counts. The chain carries TRBV15 and TRBJ1-5, with TRBD1 matching 7 bases. Germline V gene sequence: CDR1 LNHNV, CDR2 YYDKDF (reference sequence). The CDR3 spans 16 residues. J was trimmed by 3 bases and V by 4 bases; bases with no gene match: 9. CDR3 sequence reads: CATSNRTGRPNQPQHF. The DNA for the CDR3 is TGTGCCACCAGCAACCGGACAGGACGACCCAATCAGCCCCAGCATTTT.

The chain joins TRBV11-2 to TRBJ1-6, with a weak D call TRBD1 (5 bases). This CDR3 spans 21 amino acids. Germline V CDR1 and CDR2: SGHAT, FQNNGV. The V end lost 4 bases, the J end lost 0 bases, and 25 bases lay between the germline ends. CDR3 DNA: TGTGCCAGCAGCTCCCCAGGGTCGTGGACTTTACGCAGCTCCTATAATTCACCCCTCCACTTT. Its protein product is CASSSPGSWTLRSSYNSPLHF.

The chain joins TRBV4-1 to TRBJ1-5; 9 bases are shared with TRBD1. Germline V gene data show CDR1 as MGHRA and CDR2 as YSYEKL. V lost 3 bases to trimming and J lost 1 base; unmatched junction nucleotides: 4. This CDR3 spans 16 amino acids. CDR3 sequence (DNA): TGCGCCAGCAGCCACCCGGGACAGGGAAGCAATCAGCCCCAGCATTTT. Its protein product is CASSHPGQGSNQPQHF.

This clonotype has at least ten counts. The chain recombines TRBV5-1 with TRBJ1-1; D is ambiguous. Trimming cost V 2 bases and J 1 base, with 9 bases left between them. Germline lookup yields CDR1 SGHRS and CDR2 YFSETQ. The CDR3 is made up of 14 amino acids. CDR3 nucleotides: TGCGCCAGCAGCTTATACGAGGGGAACACTGAAGCTTTCTTT. Translating gives CASSLYEGNTEAFF. The full variable domain, completed using reference TRBV5-1 and TRBJ1-1, is KAGVTQTPRYLIKTRGQQVTLSCSPISGHRSVSWYQQTPGQGLQFLFEYFSETQRNKGNFPGRFSGRQFSNSRSEMNVSTLELGDSALYLCASSLYEGNTEAFFGQGTRLTVV.

This clonotype was seen ten or more times. The rearrangement uses TRBV24-1 and TRBJ2-7; 9 nucleotides align to TRBD1. The CDR3 totals 15 residues. The trim removed 3 bases at V and 2 bases at J, leaving 4 bases unmatched. Per germline, CDR1 KGHDR and CDR2 SFDVKD. CDR3: CATSDPRTGAYEQYF. DNA for the CDR3: TGTGCCACCAGTGATCCTCGGACAGGGGCCTACGAGCAGTACTTC.

In DNA form, the CDR3 reads TGCGCCAGCAGCTTTGGGGTGAGGAGCTCCTACGAGCAGTACTTC. Translated: CASSFGVRSSYEQYF. This chain connects TRBV5-1 to TRBJ2-7; no clear D gene. CDR3 length: 15 amino acids. Germline V gene sequence: CDR1 SGHRS, CDR2 YFSETQ. Deletions cut 2 bases from V and 0 bases from J, with 12 bases between.

The sample holds a few counts of this clonotype. The chain links TRBV2 to TRBJ2-2; D is unclear. The CDR3 spans 17 residues. Trimming took 7 bases from V and 5 from J, leaving 23 bases between them. Germline CDR1 SNHLY, CDR2 FYNNEI. The CDR3 sequence: CASTNPHASRRTGELFF. The DNA of the CDR3 is TGTGCCAGCACCAACCCCCATGCGTCAAGAAGGACCGGGGAGCTGTTTTTT.

In this sample, this clonotype turned up many times. This chain links TRBV29-1 with TRBJ1-1; TRBD1 might be the D (5 bases). The CDR3 has 14 amino acids. The V end lost 4 bases, the J end lost 6 bases, and 18 bases lay between the germline ends. CDR1 and CDR2 (germline): SQVTM, ANQGSEA. The CDR3 coding sequence is TGCAGCGTTGCCCAACAGGTTTCCGGCTCTGAAGCTTTCTTT. Its protein is CSVAQQVSGSEAFF.

This clonotype was picked up one time. A much larger clone sits a single nucleotide away, making a read error possible. The chain couples TRBV5-1 to TRBJ1-2; 8 bases align to TRBD1. CDR3 length: 15 residues. With 10 bases clipped from V and 1 base from J, the junction kept 12 bases outside the gene matches. The germline V gene encodes CDR1 SGHRS and CDR2 YFSETQ. The chain's CDR3 is CASRGQVQINYGYTF. The CDR3 nucleotides read TGCGCCTCCCGGGGACAGGTGCAAATTAACTATGGCTACACCTTC.